Presented here are 31 T cell receptor beta chains from one specimen sequenced in a study of blood T cells in healthy people across ages. A second roughly 6 to 12 cycle PCR used barcoded and J-beta primers. TCRdb reprocessed the 5' RACE reads with MiXCR, giving one entry per CDR3 protein. The table shows 710,000 or so distinct CDR3 sequences, with approximately 30% occurring only once. The sequenced material came from blood. These receptors were taken from a woman older than 75 in good health.

This clonotype was counted many times. The V and J genes are TRBV6-1 and TRBJ2-5, with D maybe TRBD2 (5 bases). The better agreement between TRBJ2-7 and the DNA end casts doubt on the J call. Germline loops: CDR1 MNHNS, CDR2 SASEGT. The CDR3 extends over 14 amino acids. CDR3 region: CASNRQGGDYEQYF. The CDR3 DNA follows: TGTGCCAGCAACAGACAAGGAGGTGATTACGAGCAGTACTTC.

J is TRBJ2-2 and V is TRBV4-1, with TRBD2 matching 8 bases. V lost 0 bases, J lost 4 bases, and 7 bases stayed unmatched. The CDR3 runs 17 residues. Germline CDR1 MGHRA, CDR2 YSYEKL. CDR3 in amino acids: CASSQDRGGAVTGELFF. The CDR3 region has the DNA TGCGCCAGCAGCCAAGATCGGGGGGGGGCCGTCACCGGGGAGCTGTTTTTT.

The genes are TRBV7-2 and TRBJ1-5, with no clear D. The CDR3 totals 14 residues. CDR1 and CDR2 from the germline V gene are SGHTA and FQGNSA. V gave up 3 bases and J gave up 4 bases, with 10 bases separating them. CDR3 sequence: CASSFRTGNQPQHF. The CDR3 DNA follows: TGTGCCAGCAGCTTCAGGACGGGTAATCAGCCCCAGCATTTT.

The chain carries TRBV20-1 and TRBJ2-5, with TRBD1 matching over 12 bases. CDR1 is DFQATT and CDR2 is SNEGSKA in the germline V gene (reference sequence). The CDR3 loop spans 13 amino acids. Germline trimming cut 6 bases from V and 13 bases from J; bases unmatched to any gene: 12. This CDR3 reads CSARDRGQDERYF. CDR3 coding DNA: TGCAGTGCAAGGGACAGGGGGCAGGATGAGCGGTACTTC.

This clonotype was seen many times. The chain uses TRBV20-1 and TRBJ1-2, with a weak D call TRBD1 (5 bases). V shed 6 bases and J shed 6 bases, with 14 bases lying between them. Germline V lookup: CDR1 DFQATT, CDR2 SNEGSKA (reference sequence). The CDR3 contains 12 residues. The CDR3 region is CSAGRGLHGYTF. The CDR3, as DNA: TGCAGTGCGGGGAGGGGTTTGCATGGCTACACCTTC.

The chain employs TRBV28 and TRBJ1-4; tentative D call: TRBD1 (5 bases). The CDR3 is 12 amino acids. Germline CDR1 is MDHEN and CDR2 is SYDVKM. The ends were cut back, 10 bases at V and 10 bases at J, with 16 bases in the middle. The CDR3 here is CATRGVPRKLFF. The CDR3 DNA follows: TGTGCCACCCGGGGGGTACCTCGAAAACTGTTTTTT.

The chain couples TRBV20-1 to TRBJ1-2; weak D call: TRBD1 (5 bases). Per germline, CDR1 DFQATT and CDR2 SNEGSKA (reference sequence). Trimming stripped 6 bases from V and 3 bases from J, with 14 bases between. The length of the CDR3 is 13 residues. CDR3 DNA sequence: TGCAGTGCGCCGTATACAGGTTACTATGGCTACACCTTC. It codes for CSAPYTGYYGYTF.

The V gene is TRBV30, the J gene TRBJ2-2; possible D gene TRBD2, 5 bases. CDR3 length equals 14 residues. Germline V CDR1 and CDR2: GTSNPN, SVGIG (reference sequence). V gave up 1 base and J gave up 4 bases, with 10 bases separating them. CDR3 nucleotides: TGTGCCTGGAGTGGTGGGAGAAGCACCGGGGAGCTGTTTTTT. Translated, it gives CAWSGGRSTGELFF.

Comment on this clonotype: A much larger clone differs from this one at a single base, so this may be a read error. The CDR3 here is CASSHPDRGVSPQHF. As DNA, the CDR3 is TGCGCCAGCAGCCACCCCGACAGGGGAGTCAGCCCCCAGCATTTT. This chain joins TRBV4-1 and TRBJ1-5; TRBD1 matches 8 bases. V lost 3 bases to trimming and J lost 10 bases; unmatched junction nucleotides: 11. The CDR3 loop spans 15 amino acids. Germline V CDR1 and CDR2: MGHRA, YSYEKL.

This clonotype was seen repeatedly, ten times or more. The chain carries TRBV4-1 and TRBJ1-5; TRBD1 matches at 10 bases. Per the germline V gene, CDR1 is MGHRA and CDR2 is YSYEKL. The CDR3 runs 16 residues. Unmatched junction bases numbered 8, after V lost 4 bases and J lost 5 bases. The CDR3 spells CASSPTGTGAYQPQHF. CDR3 nucleotide sequence: TGCGCCAGCAGCCCAACAGGGACAGGGGCCTATCAGCCCCAGCATTTT.

The rearrangement joins TRBV20-1 to TRBJ2-5, with 10 nucleotides matching TRBD1. V trimming: 6 bases; J trimming: 3 bases; junction bases outside the gene matches: 7. The germline V gene has CDR1 DFQATT and CDR2 SNEGSKA (reference sequence). This CDR3 spans 14 amino acids. The CDR3 DNA follows: TGCAGTGCCAGGACCGGGACAGGGGAAGAGACCCAGTACTTC. Its translation is CSARTGTGEETQYF.

The chain couples TRBV25-1 to TRBJ2-1; D remains ambiguous. Looked up from germline, CDR1 is MGHDK and CDR2 is SYGVNS. The CDR3 totals 12 residues. Trimming removed 7 bases from V and 4 bases from J, with 8 bases in between. This CDR3 is CASNRWYNEQFF. The CDR3 nucleotides read TGTGCCAGCAACCGGTGGTACAATGAGCAGTTCTTC. Full variable domain (rest looked up from reference TRBV25-1 and TRBJ2-1): EADIYQTPRYLVIGTGKKITLECSQTMGHDKMYWYQQDPGMELHLIHYSYGVNSTEKGDLSSESTVSRIRTEHFPLTLESARPSHTSQYLCASNRWYNEQFFGPGTRLTVL.

A word on this clonotype: A read error is possible here, since a much larger clone lies one base away. The chain is built from TRBV28 and TRBJ2-3, with D unclear. This CDR3 comprises 15 residues. Germline CDR1 MDHEN, CDR2 SYDVKM. V was clipped by 3 bases and J by 2 bases, with 12 bases between them. In nucleotides, the CDR3 is TGTGCCAGCAGTTTTATGGCAGCCTACACAGATACGCAGTATTTT. It encodes CASSFMAAYTDTQYF.

The gene calls are TRBV4-2 and TRBJ2-5; D uncertain. Per germline, CDR1 LGHNA and CDR2 YNFKEQ. Deletions cut 4 bases from V and 13 bases from J, with 25 bases between. The CDR3 has 15 amino acids. Here the CDR3 DNA reads TGTGCCAGCAGCCCCACGGTATGGGAAAACAATGAGCGGTACTTC. Translation: CASSPTVWENNERYF.

The rearrangement links TRBV3-1 to TRBJ1-1; unclear D gene. The CDR3 is 16 amino acids. In germline, CDR1 is LGHDT, CDR2 YNNKEL (reference sequence). V lost 2 bases and J 0 bases, leaving 13 bases between the germline ends. CDR3 region: CASSQMPEGLNTEAFF. For the CDR3, the DNA is TGTGCCAGCAGCCAAATGCCAGAAGGTCTGAACACTGAAGCTTTCTTT.

Worth noting for this clonotype: A much more abundant neighbour one base away suggests this may be a read error. This chain uses TRBV6-1 with TRBJ2-7; D gene unclear. V was pared by 8 bases and J by 0 bases, with 11 bases between. This CDR3 region has 13 residues. The germline V gene has CDR1 MNHNS and CDR2 SASEGT. CDR3 in DNA: TGTGCCAGCGGCAGACGGGTCTCCTACGAGCAGTACTTC. Its translation: CASGRRVSYEQYF.

As regards this clonotype: It may be a read error: a sequence one base away is much more abundant. The chain employs TRBV4-3 and TRBJ1-2; possibly TRBD1 for D (5 bases). V was clipped by 1 base and J by 8 bases, with 17 bases between them. The CDR3 runs to 15 residues. Germline CDR1 and CDR2: LGHNA and YSLEER. This chain's CDR3 is CASSQGSGASLGYTF. CDR3 DNA sequence: TGCGCCAGCAGCCAAGGGAGTGGGGCGAGTTTGGGCTACACCTTC.

This clonotype was recorded at least ten times. This rearrangement joins TRBV5-1 to TRBJ2-1; D may be TRBD1 (5 bases). This CDR3 is 13 amino acids long. V lost 5 bases, J lost 8 bases, and 14 bases lay in between. The V gene's germline CDR1 is SGHRS and CDR2 YFSETQ. CDR3 amino acids: CASSSITGDEQFF. The CDR3 DNA is TGCGCCAGCAGTTCGATTACAGGCGATGAGCAGTTCTTC.

This clonotype was counted ten times or more. V is TRBV12-3 or TRBV12-4 and J is TRBJ2-1, with 7 bases identical to TRBD2. The J segment lost 3 bases and the V segment lost 8 bases, leaving 13 bases of the junction unmatched. The CDR3 covers 16 residues. In DNA form, the CDR3 reads TGTGCCAGCCCGCCCGTGGGGCCGGGGGGCTACAATGAGCAGTTCTTC. It codes for CASPPVGPGGYNEQFF.

As concerns this clonotype: As the CDR3 is not closed by the conserved phenylalanine or tryptophan, this likely results from a read error. The chain carries TRBV7-3 and TRBJ1-1; 7 bases line up with TRBD1. V lost 5 bases and J lost 8; bases outside the gene matches: 11. CDR3 length equals 14 residues. In germline, CDR1 is SGHTA, CDR2 FQGTGA. DNA for the CDR3: TGTGCCAGCAGCACGACAGGGCGTATTCACGAAGCTTTCTAT. Its translation: CASSTTGRIHEAFY.

V is TRBV19 and J is TRBJ1-3, with 8 nucleotides matching TRBD1. J gave up 0 bases and V 6 bases, and 1 base lay outside the gene matches. The germline V gene has CDR1 LNHDA and CDR2 SQIVND (reference sequence). The CDR3 consists of 14 residues. CDR3 protein: CASRGQASGNTIYF. CDR3 in DNA: TGTGCCAGTAGGGGACAGGCCTCTGGAAACACCATATATTTT.

This clonotype was detected a few times. CDR3 residues: CASSVSGASGYTF. The CDR3 bases are TGTGCCAGCAGTGTGTCGGGGGCGAGTGGCTACACCTTC. The chain recombines TRBV25-1 with TRBJ1-2; D may be TRBD1 (6 bases). The CDR3 is 13 amino acids. Germline lookup yields CDR1 MGHDK and CDR2 SYGVNS. Trimming cost V 4 bases and J 7 bases, with 13 bases left between them.

The chain joins TRBV11-3 to TRBJ2-2, with TRBD2 matching over 13 bases. The CDR3 totals 16 residues. Germline-derived CDR1 and CDR2 are SGHNT and YENEEA. V gave up 5 bases and J gave up 4 bases; unmatched junction bases: 4. Here the CDR3 DNA reads TGTGCCAGCAGCCTCCGACTAGCGGGGGGCACCGGGGAGCTGTTTTTT. This gives the protein CASSLRLAGGTGELFF.

This clonotype was found many times. The chain combines TRBV7-2 with TRBJ2-1; D unclear. There are 11 residues in the CDR3. V shed 6 bases and J shed 6 bases, with 6 bases lying between them. Germline CDR1 SGHTA, CDR2 FQGNSA. The CDR3 reads CASRKGNEQFF. In DNA, the CDR3 is TGTGCCAGCAGAAAGGGCAATGAGCAGTTCTTC.

This clonotype was seen at least ten times. The V gene is TRBV20-1, the J gene TRBJ2-5; 16 nucleotides align to TRBD2. Germline CDR1 reads DFQATT; CDR2 reads SNEGSKA (reference sequence). There are 18 residues in the CDR3. J gave up 1 base and V 2 bases, and 7 bases lay outside the gene matches. The CDR3 spells CSARWEGLAGGPQETQYF. CDR3 bases: TGCAGTGCTAGATGGGAGGGACTAGCGGGGGGGCCCCAAGAGACCCAGTACTTC.

This clonotype came up many times. The chain carries TRBV9 and TRBJ2-7; D is possibly TRBD2 (6 bases). The germline CDR1 and CDR2 sequences are SGDLS and YYNGEE. V was shortened by 4 bases and J by 5 bases, with 19 bases between the two germline ends. This CDR3 is built from 15 residues. CDR3 in DNA: TGTGCCAGCAGCCTCCTCCCGGGAGAGAGAAACGAGCAGTACTTC. It translates to CASSLLPGERNEQYF. Drawing the rest from reference TRBV9 and TRBJ2-7, the complete variable domain is DSGVTQTPKHLITATGQRVTLRCSPRSGDLSVYWYQQSLDQGLQFLIQYYNGEERAKGNILERFSAQQFPDLHSELNLSSLELGDSALYFCASSLLPGERNEQYFGPGTRLTVT.

The table lists this clonotype with many counts. A single base separates this from a much larger clone, so it may be a read error. The chain is built from TRBV10-3 and TRBJ2-3, with TRBD1 matching 7 bases. V shed 6 bases, J shed 2 bases, and the junction held 5 bases outside the gene matches. This CDR3 comprises 14 residues. In germline, CDR1 is ENHRY, CDR2 SYGVKD. The CDR3 DNA reads TGTGCCATCAGGGGGGACAGATTCACAGATACGCAGTATTTT. This sequence encodes CAIRGDRFTDTQYF.

This clonotype occurred a few times. The chain employs TRBV9 and TRBJ2-1, with D perhaps TRBD2 (7 bases). Germline V gives CDR1 SGDLS, CDR2 YYNGEE. V lost 7 bases, J lost 6 bases, and 29 bases lay in between. This CDR3 region has 18 residues. CDR3 DNA sequence: TGTGCCAGCTCCACCGCACGAGGAGGGGGGGCCAATTCCAATGAGCAGTTCTTC. Its translation: CASSTARGGGANSNEQFF.

This clonotype has a count of ten or more. The chain recombines TRBV27 with TRBJ1-1; unclear D gene. The length of the CDR3 is 15 residues. Trimming shortened V by 2 bases and J by 11 bases, and 21 bases separated the two germline ends. Germline CDR1 is MNHEY and CDR2 is SMNVEV (reference sequence). The CDR3 reads CASSLRPALAGMAFF. The CDR3 bases are TGTGCCAGCAGTTTACGACCTGCCCTAGCAGGAATGGCTTTCTTT.

This clonotype was found a few times. A read error may explain this, as a much larger clone is one base away. V usage is TRBV4-3 and J usage is TRBJ1-2; possibly TRBD1 for D (5 bases). CDR3 length: 14 residues. Germline V lookup: CDR1 LGHNA, CDR2 YSLEER. The CDR3 loop reads CASSQAGGSYCYTF. The DNA for the CDR3 is TGCGCCAGCAGCCAAGCGGGGGGAAGCTATTGCTACACCTTC.

This sequence joins TRBV12-3 or TRBV12-4 and TRBJ2-2, with unresolved D. The CDR3 is made up of 14 amino acids. V lost 4 bases and J lost 1, with 7 bases in between. The CDR3 is CASSSKQNTGELFF. CDR3 DNA sequence: TGTGCCAGCAGTTCGAAGCAGAACACCGGGGAGCTGTTTTTT.